This T cell receptor beta chain was recovered during a study of metastatic and nonmetastatic thyroid tumors. Before thyroid surgery, none of the patients had received any treatment. Through MiXCR, TCRdb re-clonotyped the PCR reads. Of approximately 70,000 clones listed, approximately 4.1% are singletons. This clone was recorded at least ten times. V gave up 2 bases and J gave up 4 bases, with 24 bases separating them. This CDR3 contains 18 residues. Germline CDR1 MGHRA, CDR2 YSYEKL. Material for sequencing was blood. The rearrangement uses TRBV4-1 and TRBJ2-7; possible D gene TRBD2, 6 bases. The receptor was isolated from a female donor with papillary thyroid cancer or a benign thyroid nodule (not recorded which). Some clones in this sample may be carry-over from other donors' samples. The CDR3 nucleotides are TGCGCCAGCAGCCAAATGGGGGGAGGCTCGGTCGGTTCGTACGAGCAGTACTTC. As protein: CASSQMGGGSVGSYEQYF.